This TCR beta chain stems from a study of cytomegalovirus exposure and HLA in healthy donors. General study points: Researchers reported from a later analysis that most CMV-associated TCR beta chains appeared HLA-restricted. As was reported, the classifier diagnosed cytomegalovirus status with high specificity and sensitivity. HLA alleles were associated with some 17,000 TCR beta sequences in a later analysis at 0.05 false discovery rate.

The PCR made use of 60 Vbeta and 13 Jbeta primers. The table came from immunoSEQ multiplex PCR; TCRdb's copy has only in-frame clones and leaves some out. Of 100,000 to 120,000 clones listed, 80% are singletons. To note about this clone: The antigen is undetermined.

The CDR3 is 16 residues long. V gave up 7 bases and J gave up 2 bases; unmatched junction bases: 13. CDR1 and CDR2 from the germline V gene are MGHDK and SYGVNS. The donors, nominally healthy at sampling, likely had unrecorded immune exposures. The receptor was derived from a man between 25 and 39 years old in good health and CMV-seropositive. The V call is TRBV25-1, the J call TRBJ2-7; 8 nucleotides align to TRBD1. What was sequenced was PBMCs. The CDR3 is CASMGNQGANPYEQYF. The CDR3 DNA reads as TGTGCCAGCATGGGGAATCAGGGGGCGAACCCCTACGAGCAGTACTTC.